Listed here are 27 T cell receptor beta chains from one sample, sequenced in a study of shared clonotypes between healthy human individuals. Using immunoSEQ multiplex PCR, the repertoire was profiled, and TCRdb retains in-frame clones only, with some absent. This sample has about half a million clones; more than 65% occur once, and the top ten carry approximately 11%. Sequencing was carried out using PBMCs. These receptors all come from a woman aged 40 to 55 in good health. Some clones in this sample may be carry-over from other donors' samples.

This clone turned up a few times. The rearrangement joins TRBV30 to TRBJ2-7, with D uncertain. Trimming left V 2 bases short and J 7 bases short, with 15 bases between. The germline V gene encodes CDR1 GTSNPN and CDR2 SVGIG (reference sequence). There are 13 residues in the CDR3. DNA for the CDR3: TGTGCCTGGAGTCCCGGGTCCCAATGGGAGCAGTACTTC. Translation: CAWSPGSQWEQYF. The full variable domain, its missing parts supplied by reference TRBV30 and TRBJ2-7, is SQTIHQWPATLVQPVGSPLSLECTVEGTSNPNLYWYRQAAGRGLQLLFYSVGIGQISSEVPQNLSASRPQDRQFILSSKKLLLSDSGFYLCAWSPGSQWEQYFGPGTRLTVT.

The chain links TRBV30 to TRBJ2-7, with TRBD1 identical over 7 bases. The CDR3 has 11 amino acids. With V trimmed by 4 bases and J by 6 bases, 3 bases remained unmatched. CDR1 and CDR2 from the germline V gene are GTSNPN and SVGIG (reference sequence). CDR3 in amino acids: CAWMTGFEQYF. In DNA, the CDR3 is TGTGCCTGGATGACAGGGTTCGAGCAGTACTTC.

The chain recombines TRBV6-4 with TRBJ2-3; 7 bases are a match to TRBD2. This CDR3 is built from 16 residues. Per the germline V gene, CDR1 is MRHNA and CDR2 is SNTAGT. J gave up 2 bases and V 10 bases, and 15 bases lay outside the gene matches. CDR3: CATPRPSSGHTDTQYF. CDR3 DNA sequence: TGTGCCACCCCGCGTCCCTCTAGCGGCCACACAGATACGCAGTATTTT.

J is TRBJ2-5 and V is TRBV28; the D gene could be TRBD1 or TRBD2 (6 bases each). V gave up 3 bases and J gave up 5 bases, with 13 bases separating them. Germline CDR1 is MDHEN and CDR2 is SYDVKM. This CDR3 has 14 residues. Here the CDR3 DNA reads TGTGCCAGCAGTTTGTTCGGGGGCGTCGAGACCCAGTACTTC. Protein: CASSLFGGVETQYF. Based on the CDR3 plus reference TRBV28 and TRBJ2-5, the full variable domain is DVKVTQSSRYLVKRTGEKVFLECVQDMDHENMFWYRQDPGLGLRLIYFSYDVKMKEKGDIPEGYSVSREKKERFSLILESASTNQTSMYLCASSLFGGVETQYFGPGTRLLVL.

This clone was recorded once. CDR3 sequence: CASSPKDTNEKLFF. The CDR3 DNA is TGCGCCAGCAGCCCGAAGGACACTAATGAAAAACTGTTTTTT. The chain joins TRBV4-1 to TRBJ1-4; D remains ambiguous. CDR1 and CDR2 from the germline V gene are MGHRA and YSYEKL. V lost 4 bases, J lost 2 bases, and 8 bases lay in between. The CDR3 consists of 14 residues.

With respect to this clone: With a far larger clone one base away, a read error is the likely cause. Given the absence of the conserved phenylalanine or tryptophan at the CDR3 end, a read error is likely. This chain uses TRBV7-2 with TRBJ2-7; TRBD1 aligns across 7 bases. This CDR3 region has 16 residues. From germline, CDR1 is SGHTA and CDR2 FQGNSA. Trimming cost V 4 bases and J 3 bases; bases outside gene matches: 12. The CDR3 protein is CASSSPRATGNYEQYL. DNA of the CDR3: TGTGCCAGCAGCTCCCCCCGTGCGACAGGGAACTACGAGCAGTACCTC.

Note on this clone: This likely came from a read error, as a far larger clone is one base away. The chain links TRBV4-3 to TRBJ2-3, with 8 bases identical to TRBD1. With 3 bases clipped from V and 1 base from J, the junction kept 3 bases outside the gene matches. The CDR3 sequence is 15 residues long. Germline CDR1 and CDR2: LGHNA and YSLEER. The CDR3 here is CASSQDRACTDTQYF. CDR3 bases: TGCGCCAGCAGCCAGGACAGGGCCTGCACAGATACGCAGTATTTT.

This clone came up once. V gene TRBV7-8 combines with J gene TRBJ2-7, with D possibly matching TRBD2 (5 bases). This CDR3 is 14 amino acids long. The V and J ends lost 4 bases and 6 bases respectively, with 16 bases between them. Germline V lookup: CDR1 SGHVS, CDR2 FQNEAQ. The CDR3 is CASSSGVGLGEQYF. In nucleotides, the CDR3 is TGTGCCAGCAGCTCCGGGGTAGGGTTGGGCGAGCAGTACTTC.

The genes are TRBV28 and TRBJ2-2; no clear D. Germline values: CDR1 MDHEN, CDR2 SYDVKM. Between the trimmed V and J ends, which lost 8 bases and 1 base, there was a span of 5 bases. The CDR3 has 12 residues. The DNA of the CDR3 is TGTGCCAGCTCCGAGAACACCGGGGAGCTGTTTTTT. Protein sequence: CASSENTGELFF.

The CDR3 region has the DNA TGTGCCAGCAGCTTTTGGGGGGGCGAGCAGTACTTC. It translates to CASSFWGGEQYF. This chain uses TRBV11-1 with TRBJ2-7, with 7 bases identical to TRBD2. Per germline, CDR1 SGHAT and CDR2 FQDESV (reference sequence). The trim removed 3 bases at V and 6 bases at J, leaving 2 bases unmatched. This CDR3 has 12 residues. Combining the CDR3 with reference TRBV11-1 and TRBJ2-7 gives the whole variable domain EAEVAQSPRYKITEKSQAVAFWCDPISGHATLYWYRQILGQGPELLVQFQDESVVDDSQLPKDRFSAERLKGVDSTLKIQPAELGDSAMYLCASSFWGGEQYFGPGTRLTVT.

This clone was recorded only once. With a far larger clone one base away, a read error is the likely cause. This CDR3 is CASSTTGVNYGYAF. CDR3 sequence (DNA): TGTGCCAGCAGCACCACAGGGGTTAACTATGGCTACGCCTTC. The chain employs TRBV6-6 and TRBJ1-2; 7 nucleotides line up with TRBD1. In germline, CDR1 is MNHNY, CDR2 SVGAGI (reference sequence). There are 14 residues in the CDR3.

The chain carries TRBV4-2 and TRBJ1-2; D perhaps matches TRBD1 (6 bases). CDR3 length: 14 amino acids. Germline CDR1 LGHNA, CDR2 YNFKEQ. V lost 1 base to trimming and J lost 5 bases, with 11 bases between them. CDR3 sequence: CASSQGGQTYGYTF. CDR3 DNA: TGTGCCAGCAGCCAAGGGGGACAAACTTATGGCTACACCTTC.

V usage is TRBV7-8 and J usage is TRBJ1-2; no clear D. CDR3 length: 15 amino acids. Trimming shortened V by 1 base and J by 5 bases, and 14 bases separated the two germline ends. From germline, CDR1 is SGHVS and CDR2 FQNEAQ. The CDR3 loop reads CASSLGSSRSYGYTF. CDR3 DNA: TGTGCCAGCAGCTTAGGATCCTCCAGGTCGTATGGCTACACCTTC.

This clone has at least ten counts. Other DNA sequences from this sample encode an identical CDR3 as well. The rearrangement uses TRBV2 and TRBJ2-2; D perhaps matches TRBD2 (5 bases). Trimming shortened V by 5 bases and J by 6 bases, and 16 bases separated the two germline ends. From germline, CDR1 is SNHLY and CDR2 FYNNEI. The CDR3 consists of 15 residues. The CDR3 spells CASSPPAAGAGELFF. The CDR3 DNA is TGTGCCAGCAGTCCACCAGCAGCCGGGGCCGGGGAGCTGTTTTTT.

This clone was counted a single time. The J gene is TRBJ2-7, the V gene TRBV7-9; 9 positions agree with TRBD2. V shed 2 bases, J shed 2 bases, and the junction held 10 bases outside the gene matches. CDR1 and CDR2 (germline): SEHNR, FQNEAQ (reference sequence). The CDR3 has 17 amino acids. Here the CDR3 DNA reads TGTGCCAGCAGCTTACCAAGACTAGCGGCAGCCGCCTACGAGCAGTACTTC. Encoded protein: CASSLPRLAAAAYEQYF.

A remark on this clone: This likely traces to a read error, being one base from a far larger clone. Other DNA sequences within the sample encode an identical CDR3. The chain is built from TRBV4-1 and TRBJ1-2; D not resolved. V gave up 8 bases and J gave up 3 bases, with 10 bases separating them. The CDR3 runs to 12 residues. From germline, CDR1 is MGHRA and CDR2 YSYEKL. This CDR3 is CASSREHYGYTF. The CDR3 DNA reads as TGCGCCAGCTCGCGGGAACACTATGGCTACACCTTC.

The rearrangement joins TRBV27 to TRBJ1-1; 8 bases line up with TRBD1. Per the germline V gene, CDR1 is MNHEY and CDR2 is SMNVEV (reference sequence). This CDR3 is 16 amino acids long. Trimming removed 7 bases from V and 5 bases from J; junction bases left unmatched: 15. Here the CDR3 reads CASTWALGQGVTEAFF. CDR3 bases: TGTGCCAGCACTTGGGCCCTAGGACAGGGCGTAACTGAAGCTTTCTTT.

The V call is TRBV11-3, the J call TRBJ2-2; D remains ambiguous. Trimming shortened V by 4 bases and J by 4 bases, and 7 bases separated the two germline ends. CDR3 length: 13 residues. CDR1 is SGHNT, CDR2 YENEEA, per germline. The CDR3 bases are TGTGCCAGCAGCTCCAGAGGCACCGGGGAGCTGTTTTTT. It encodes CASSSRGTGELFF.

With respect to this clone: This likely reflects a read error, since a far larger clone is one base away. Other DNA sequences within the sample encode an identical CDR3. The chain combines TRBV7-8 with TRBJ1-1, with D tentatively TRBD1 (5 bases). The V gene lost 2 bases and the J gene lost 5 bases, with 12 bases spanning the gap. This CDR3 is 14 amino acids long. CDR1 is SGHVS and CDR2 is FQNEAQ in the germline V gene. The CDR3 coding sequence is TGTGCCAGCAGCTTACAGGGAGGTATAACTGAAGCTTTCTTT. It yields the protein CASSLQGGITEAFF.

This clone has just a few counts. DNA of the CDR3: TGTGCCAGCAGTTACAGGGGCTACAATCAGCCCCAGCATTTT. It specifies CASSYRGYNQPQHF. The gene calls are TRBV28 and TRBJ1-5; 7 nucleotides align to TRBD1. This CDR3 is 14 amino acids long. CDR1 is MDHEN and CDR2 is SYDVKM in the germline V gene. J was trimmed by 3 bases and V by 4 bases; bases with no gene match: 3.

The genes are TRBV5-1 and TRBJ1-4; D perhaps matches TRBD1 (6 bases). The CDR3 runs 15 residues. CDR1 and CDR2 from the germline V gene are SGHRS and YFSETQ. V lost 4 bases to trimming and J lost 8 bases, with 18 bases between them. The CDR3 nucleotides are TGCGCCAGCAGCAGGGACACCCGAAGAGGGGAAAAACTGTTTTTT. Its translation is CASSRDTRRGEKLFF.

This clone was recorded once. The V gene is TRBV7-2, the J gene TRBJ2-7, with 7 bases lining up with TRBD1. The ends lost 4 bases at V and 5 bases at J; junction bases unmatched: 5. Germline V gene lookup returns CDR1 SGHTA and CDR2 FQGNSA. This CDR3 has 13 amino acids. The CDR3 is CASSSRTGNEQYF. CDR3 DNA sequence: TGTGCCAGCAGCTCTCGGACAGGAAACGAGCAGTACTTC.

On this clone: A read error is likely here: a far larger clone is one base away. V gene TRBV11-3 combines with J gene TRBJ2-2; D might be TRBD1 (6 bases). Germline V gives CDR1 SGHNT, CDR2 YENEEA. This CDR3 has 14 residues. The CDR3 protein is CASSFGGNTGEPFF. CDR3 DNA sequence: TGTGCCAGCAGCTTTGGGGGCAACACCGGGGAGCCGTTTTTT.

For this clone: A far larger clone is a single base away, which makes a read error likely. The V call is TRBV6-6, the J call TRBJ1-5; D gene uncertain. This CDR3 has 15 residues. Trimming pared 1 base from V and 7 bases from J, leaving 14 bases between. Germline lookup yields CDR1 MNHNY and CDR2 SVGAGI (reference sequence). The CDR3 DNA follows: TGTGCCAGCAGTTACTGGGGTTCGGGTACCCAGCCCCAGCATTTT. Protein sequence: CASSYWGSGTQPQHF.

For this clone: Since a far larger clone is one base different, this is likely a read error. The chain uses TRBV30 and TRBJ2-5; D unresolved. CDR1 is GTSNPN and CDR2 is SVGIG in the germline V gene (reference sequence). V was shortened by 3 bases and J by 0 bases, with 11 bases between the two germline ends. This CDR3 comprises 14 residues. The CDR3 DNA is TGTGCCTGGAGGAGGCTCCTGCACCAAGAGACCCAGTACTTC. This encodes CAWRRLLHQETQYF. Looking up the rest from reference TRBV30 and TRBJ2-5 gives the full variable domain: SQTIHQWPATLVQPVGSPLSLECTVEGTSNPNLYWYRQAAGRGLQLLFYSVGIGQISSEVPQNLSASRPQDRQFILSSKKLLLSDSGFYLCAWRRLLHQETQYFGPGTRLLVL.

The J gene is TRBJ2-7, the V gene TRBV28; either TRBD1 or TRBD2 may supply D (6 bases each). Germline-derived CDR1 and CDR2 are MDHEN and SYDVKM. The CDR3 extends over 15 amino acids. V lost 5 bases, J lost 4 bases, and 18 bases lay in between. For the CDR3, the DNA is TGTGCCAGCAGTCAAATACAGGGAGGCAGGTACGAGCAGTACTTC. It yields the protein CASSQIQGGRYEQYF.

The chain recombines TRBV19 with TRBJ2-5; the D gene is possibly TRBD1 (5 bases). The CDR3 length is 12 residues. The ends were cut back, 9 bases at V and 5 bases at J, with 13 bases in the middle. The germline V gene has CDR1 LNHDA and CDR2 SQIVND (reference sequence). The CDR3 sequence: CARQGIGETQYF. In nucleotides, the CDR3 is TGTGCCAGGCAGGGTATAGGGGAGACCCAGTACTTC.